The clone carrying this T cell receptor beta chain was seen many times. As yet, its antigen is unknown. The data were taken from a study of T cells in Graves' hyperthyroidism and ophthalmopathy. Study-level information: Before treatment of any kind, peripheral blood was taken at initial diagnosis. Notes on the study in general: Most clonotypes that expanded in the thyroid above 0.001 also showed up in blood. In validation, the model predicted ophthalmopathy. These predictions came a median approximately 5.9 months before onset.

The investigators amplified TCR beta CDR3 regions from RNA transcripts. When the TCR CDR3 underwent first-round RT-PCR, the HTBI primer set was used. TCRdb re-called the multiplex PCR reads through MiXCR, storing one row per CDR3 protein. The sample shows fewer than 750,000 distinct CDR3 sequences, about 15% of them seen only once. The authors obtained PBMCs from over 8 ml of fresh peripheral blood. This TCR came from a woman in her 50s with Graves' ophthalmopathy. The sample comprised blood.

CDR3 region: CASSQEDYGYTF. Here the CDR3 DNA reads TGTGCCAGCAGCCAAGAGGACTATGGCTACACCTTC. The chain uses TRBV3-1 and TRBJ1-2; unclear D gene. In germline, CDR1 is LGHDT, CDR2 YNNKEL (reference sequence). This CDR3 has 12 amino acids. Trimming pared 0 bases from V and 3 bases from J, leaving 2 bases between. The full variable domain, its missing parts supplied by reference TRBV3-1 and TRBJ1-2, is DTAVSQTPKYLVTQMGNDKSIKCEQNLGHDTMYWYKQDSKKFLKIMFSYNNKELIINETVPNRFSPKSPDKAHLNLHINSLELGDSAVYFCASSQEDYGYTFGSGTRLTVV.